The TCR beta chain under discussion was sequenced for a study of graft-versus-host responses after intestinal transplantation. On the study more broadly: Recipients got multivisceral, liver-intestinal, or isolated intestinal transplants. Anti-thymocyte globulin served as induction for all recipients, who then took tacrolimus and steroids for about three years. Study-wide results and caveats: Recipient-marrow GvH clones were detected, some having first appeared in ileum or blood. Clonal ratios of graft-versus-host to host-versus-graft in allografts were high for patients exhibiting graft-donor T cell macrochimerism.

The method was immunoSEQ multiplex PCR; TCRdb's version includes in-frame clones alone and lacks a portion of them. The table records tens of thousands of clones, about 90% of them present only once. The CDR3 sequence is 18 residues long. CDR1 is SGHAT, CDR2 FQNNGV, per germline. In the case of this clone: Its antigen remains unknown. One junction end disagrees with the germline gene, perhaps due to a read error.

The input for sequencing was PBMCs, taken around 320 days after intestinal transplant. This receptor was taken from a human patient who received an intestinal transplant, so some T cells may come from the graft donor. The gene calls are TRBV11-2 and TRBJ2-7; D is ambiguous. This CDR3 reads CVSSPPRWVPGRSYEQYF. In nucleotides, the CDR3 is TGTGTCAGCAGCCCTCCCCGATGGGTGCCAGGAAGGAGCTACGAGCAGTACTTC.